The T cell receptor (beta chain) under discussion was sequenced for a study of human T cells and chemical hapten exposure (TCRdb year 2021). Regarding the research as a whole: For sensitization, 2% DPC in acetone was applied to a roughly 2 cm by roughly 2 cm area of upper inner arm skin. Throughout the approximately 25-week study period, patients were also given weekly therapeutic DPC doses on the scalp. Patch testing was done on the upper back using Finn chambers containing 0.01% DPC, and results were scored after 6 days according to International Contact Dermatitis Research Group standards. Most of the patients in the cohort were female, and the cohort covered alopecia areata with under or over 50% scalp involvement, alopecia totalis and alopecia universalis. Libraries were pooled for sequencing, and variation in per-sample TCR yields was attributed mainly to small differences in library volumes within the pool. Peripheral blood TCR repertoire changes were tracked in vivo in alopecia patients during primary and secondary sensitization to the hapten diphenylcyclopropenone (DPC). Patient blood was sampled pre-sensitization (week 0) and at 2, 6 and about 24 weeks after DPC sensitization. Twenty-nine alopecia patients gave blood for TCR sequencing at one to four time points (pre-sensitization, 2, 6 and 24 weeks). Findings and caveats that apply to the study as a whole: Patch test score was positively correlated with the number of PT1 expanded TCRs, with significance at thresholds 8, 16 and 32 but not at 4. No change with DPC sensitization was found in the number of TCRs above 1 in 1000 frequency, and no evidence of global repertoire structure alterations was found. Repeated subsampling changed both the strength of the expansion versus patch-test correlation and the threshold at which the correlation became significant. Expanded TCRs formed significantly more large CDR3 similarity clusters than pre-sensitization or healthy control sets, consistent with antigen-driven responses. Because all patients had alopecia, a presumed autoimmune disease, the immune response of the patients might differ from that of healthy individuals.

About this clonotype itself: Its target antigen remains unknown. Base qualities were left out, and no much larger clone turns up one base away.

Libraries were made using RACE. Sequencing was carried out with a NextSeq 500. During library preparation, unique molecular identifiers were attached to individual cDNA molecules so that TCRs could be counted in a quantitative, reproducible way. For every blood RNA sample, sequencing covered both the TCR alpha and TCR beta chains. In the authors' own workflow: The median number of TCRs per sample was roughly 94,000, ranging from 23,224 to 690,600. The Decombinator software suite was used to annotate V, J and CDR3 in the TCR reads. Every sample was subsampled to the same number of TCRs (28,000) for the PS versus PT1 abundance plots. TCRs were defined as expanded if absent before sensitization and observed at least eight times at the 2-week time point. The raw public data were reprocessed by TCRdb itself: fastp quality trimming at Q25, MiXCR clonotype calling, in-frame beta chains only. Entries that share a CDR3 protein sequence are merged under the most common genes and DNA. TCRdb's processing, not the authors', yielded these V and J calls. For this sample the table gives 350,000 to 400,000 distinct CDR3 sequences, of which about 6.3% were detected only once. The ten largest clonotypes hold less than 6.5% of the sample.

The time point label corresponds to: patch test 2, 6 weeks after DPC sensitization. According to the study, the label for this sample's treatment or condition signals: therapeutic diphenylcyclopropenone sensitization with weekly scalp DPC. At every patch-test visit, the blood draw took place before the patch test was put on. Patients were considered eligible if aged 18 to 70, diagnosed with alopecia and deemed suitable for DPC therapy, and patients were excluded if pregnant. Unfractionated whole blood was collected in Tempus Blood RNA tubes, and total RNA was extracted from that blood. This receptor was taken from a young woman with alopecia areata. Some clones in this sample may be carry-over from other donors' samples. Sequenced material: whole blood, taken in connection with sensitization to the hapten diphenylcyclopropenone (DPC).

The DNA reads TGTGCCAGCAGCCCCGGGACAACGAACACCGGGGAGCTGTTTTTT. Its amino acids are CASSPGTTNTGELFF. The receptor chain draws on TRBV2 and TRBJ2-2; a tentative D match to TRBD1 spans 6 bases. The trim is 6 bases for V and 0 bases for J, with a gap of 11 bases between the germline ends. Its CDR3 holds 15 amino acids, cysteine through phenylalanine. The CDR3 DNA has 45 bases and is translated from base 1. In the germline V gene, CDR1 corresponds to SNHLY and CDR2 to FYNNEI.